This T cell receptor beta chain was recorded in a study of Graves' ophthalmopathy and Graves' hyperthyroidism. Ages of hyperthyroidism patients ran from 18 to 65, and their diagnoses were new, under 2 months' duration. RNA transcripts were the source from which TCR beta CDR3 regions were amplified. RT-PCR in the first round used HTBI primers; a second-round multiplex PCR followed. TCRdb re-called the multiplex PCR reads through MiXCR, storing one row per CDR3 protein. The table includes a few hundred thousand distinct CDR3 sequences, approximately 15% detected once. This clonotype was counted at least ten times. The sample consisted of peripheral blood. The receptor was derived from a woman under 30 with stable Graves' hyperthyroidism.

DNA of the CDR3: TGTGCCAGCAGTTGGCGTCGGGGGAACACTGAAGCTTTCTTT. This encodes CASSWRRGNTEAFF. The V call is TRBV6-2 or TRBV6-3, the J call TRBJ1-1, with no clear D. The CDR3 has 14 amino acids. Trimming shortened V by 4 bases and J by 1 base, and 10 bases separated the two germline ends. The germline V gene has CDR1 MNHEY and CDR2 SVGEGT.